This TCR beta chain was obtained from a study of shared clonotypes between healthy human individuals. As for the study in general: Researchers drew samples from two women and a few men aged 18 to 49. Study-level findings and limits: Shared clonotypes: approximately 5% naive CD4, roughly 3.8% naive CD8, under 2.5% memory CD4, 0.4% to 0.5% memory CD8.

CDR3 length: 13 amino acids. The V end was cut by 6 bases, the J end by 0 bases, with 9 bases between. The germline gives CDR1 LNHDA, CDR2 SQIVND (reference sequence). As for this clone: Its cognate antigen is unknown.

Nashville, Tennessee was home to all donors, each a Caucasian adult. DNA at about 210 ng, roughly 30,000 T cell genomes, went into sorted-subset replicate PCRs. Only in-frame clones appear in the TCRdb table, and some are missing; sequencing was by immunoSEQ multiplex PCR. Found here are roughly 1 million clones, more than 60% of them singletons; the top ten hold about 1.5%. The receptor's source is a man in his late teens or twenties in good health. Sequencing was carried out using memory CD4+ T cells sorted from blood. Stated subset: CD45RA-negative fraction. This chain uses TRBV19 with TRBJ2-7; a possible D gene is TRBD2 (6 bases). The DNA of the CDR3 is TGTGCCAGTAGGGGGGAGGCCTCCTACGAGCAGTACTTC. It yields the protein CASRGEASYEQYF.